This T cell receptor beta chain derives from a study of shared clonotypes between healthy human individuals. The germline CDR1 and CDR2 sequences are SGHTA and FQGTGA. Deletions cut 4 bases from V and 2 bases from J, with 20 bases between. The CDR3 loop spans 18 amino acids. Naive CD8 cells comprised CD45RO-negative, CCR7-positively selected cells, excluding terminally differentiated effector memory CD45RA+ cells. Measured with immunoSEQ multiplex PCR; TCRdb has only the in-frame clones, and not every one. This sample has about 2,100,000 clones; about 93% occur once, and the top ten carry 1.5% to 2%.

Material for sequencing was naive CD8+ T cells from PBMCs. The sequence came from a man younger than 35 in good health. Some clones in this sample may be carry-over from other donors' samples. This chain joins TRBV7-3 and TRBJ2-2; D gene ambiguous. The CDR3 DNA sequence: TGTGCCAGCAGCTCAACTTTGGGCCACATGAGAAACACCGGGGAGCTGTTTTTT. Protein: CASSSTLGHMRNTGELFF.